A single sample is the source of the 30 T cell receptor beta chains below, sequenced in a study of shared clonotypes between healthy human individuals. Assay used: immunoSEQ multiplex PCR; TCRdb lists only in-frame clones, some missing. The table shows around 690,000 clones, with about 90% occurring only once. The source material was memory CD8+ T cells from PBMCs. Subset reported: CD45RO+ cells pooled with CCR7-negative TemRA cells. The receptors were sampled from a man aged 18 to 30 in good health. Some clones in this sample may be carry-over from other donors' samples.

The chain links TRBV6-5 to TRBJ1-3; D gene ambiguous. Germline CDR1 and CDR2: MNHEY and SVGAGI. Trimming removed 6 bases from V and 0 bases from J, with 6 bases in between. The CDR3 runs to 13 residues. In DNA form, the CDR3 reads TGTGCCAGCAGCCTTAGCTCTGGAAACACCATATATTTT. Translating it yields CASSLSSGNTIYF.

This clone was seen only once. Other nucleotide sequences in the sample specify the same CDR3. The rearrangement links TRBV4-1 to TRBJ1-1; perhaps TRBD1 as D (6 bases). Germline values: CDR1 MGHRA, CDR2 YSYEKL. This CDR3 region has 14 residues. Trimming cost V 3 bases and J 3 bases, with 11 bases left between them. CDR3 sequence: CASSQDPGDTEAFF. CDR3 DNA sequence: TGCGCCAGCAGCCAGGATCCAGGGGACACTGAAGCTTTCTTT.

The genes are TRBV7-9 and TRBJ2-3, with D perhaps TRBD2 (6 bases). The V end lost 2 bases, the J end lost 0 bases, and 15 bases lay between the germline ends. The CDR3 loop spans 17 amino acids. Germline CDR1 is SEHNR and CDR2 is FQNEAQ (reference sequence). CDR3 sequence reads: CASSLPGDSRSTDTQYF. The CDR3 DNA follows: TGTGCCAGCAGCTTACCGGGAGACAGTCGTAGCACAGATACGCAGTATTTT. Drawing the rest from reference TRBV7-9 and TRBJ2-3, the complete variable domain is DTGVSQNPRHKITKRGQNVTFRCDPISEHNRLYWYRQTLGQGPEFLTYFQNEAQLEKSRLLSDRFSAERPKGSFSTLEIQRTEQGDSAMYLCASSLPGDSRSTDTQYFGPGTRLTVL.

Comments on this clone: Other DNA sequences in the sample encode the same CDR3. V usage is TRBV7-9 and J usage is TRBJ1-5, with D unresolved. V lost 1 base and J lost 0, with 7 bases in between. The CDR3 extends over 15 amino acids. Germline V gene sequence: CDR1 SEHNR, CDR2 FQNEAQ (reference sequence). CDR3 amino acids: CASSLGEYSNQPQHF. Written as DNA, the CDR3 is TGTGCCAGCAGCTTAGGGGAGTATAGCAATCAGCCCCAGCATTTT.

V gene TRBV28 combines with J gene TRBJ2-5; D not certain. The V gene's germline CDR1 is MDHEN and CDR2 SYDVKM. CDR3 size: 14 residues. V lost 4 bases, J lost 7 bases, and 16 bases lay in between. The CDR3 nucleotides read TGTGCCAGCAGTTCGACTTGGACGCTCCTGACCCAGTACTTC. Protein sequence: CASSSTWTLLTQYF.

The chain recombines TRBV2 with TRBJ2-2; perhaps TRBD1 as D (6 bases). The CDR3 has 14 residues. V was cut by 5 bases and J by 1 base, with 8 bases left in between. Germline V gene lookup returns CDR1 SNHLY and CDR2 FYNNEI. The CDR3 DNA is TGTGCCAGCAGTCAGACAGGGAACACCGGGGAGCTGTTTTTT. Translated: CASSQTGNTGELFF.

The chain joins TRBV4-3 to TRBJ2-7; TRBD1 is a possible D gene (6 bases). V gave up 2 bases and J gave up 3 bases, with 11 bases separating them. CDR1 and CDR2 from the germline V gene are LGHNA and YSLEER. This CDR3 region has 14 residues. The CDR3 DNA sequence: TGCGCCAGCAGCCAACTGGGGGCGGGCTACGAGCAGTACTTC. As protein: CASSQLGAGYEQYF.

The chain is built from TRBV5-1 and TRBJ2-3; TRBD2 agrees at 7 bases. This CDR3 contains 15 residues. The V segment lost 2 bases and the J segment 2 bases; nucleotides outside the gene matches: 5. CDR1 is SGHRS, CDR2 YFSETQ, per germline. CDR3 loop: CASSFLAGATDTQYF. CDR3 DNA: TGCGCCAGCAGCTTCTTAGCGGGCGCCACAGATACGCAGTATTTT.

The chain couples TRBV2 to TRBJ1-2, with 7 bases identical to TRBD1. Per germline, CDR1 SNHLY and CDR2 FYNNEI. V was pared by 9 bases and J by 7 bases, with 17 bases of the junction left unmatched. CDR3 size: 15 residues. DNA for the CDR3: TGTGCCAGGGACCGAACTCAGGGGGTTTTATCTGGCTACACCTTC. Translating it yields CARDRTQGVLSGYTF. The entire variable domain, with the rest obtained from reference TRBV2 and TRBJ1-2, is as follows: EPEVTQTPSHQVTQMGQEVILRCVPISNHLYFYWYRQILGQKVEFLVSFYNNEISEKSEIFDDQFSVERPDGSNFTLKIRSTKLEDSAMYFCARDRTQGVLSGYTFGSGTRLTVV.

In the case of this clone: This sample includes further DNA sequences coding for the same CDR3. The rearrangement links TRBV27 to TRBJ2-7; D is ambiguous. Germline V gene data show CDR1 as MNHEY and CDR2 as SMNVEV (reference sequence). The CDR3 runs to 13 residues. The V and J ends lost 0 bases and 2 bases respectively, with 5 bases between them. Written as DNA, the CDR3 is TGTGCCAGCAGTTTATCGGCACCCTACGAGCAGTACTTC. This sequence encodes CASSLSAPYEQYF.

The CDR3 protein is CAISENRDRGVTGTEAFF. The DNA of the CDR3 is TGTGCCATCAGTGAAAACCGGGACAGGGGAGTGACGGGCACTGAAGCTTTCTTT. The gene calls are TRBV10-3 and TRBJ1-1, with 10 bases lining up with TRBD1. Germline V gives CDR1 ENHRY, CDR2 SYGVKD. V shed 3 bases, J shed 4 bases, and the junction held 14 bases outside the gene matches. There are 18 residues in the CDR3.

This chain joins TRBV21-1 and TRBJ2-2; the table assigns TRBD2, which was not confirmed against the DNA. TRBV21-1 has pseudogene status. The CDR3 has 17 residues. In DNA form, the CDR3 reads TGTGCCAGCAACTCGACTCGACCTCCTGGGGGGACCGGGGAGCTGTTTTTT. It codes for CASNSTRPPGGTGELFF.

The gene calls are TRBV6-6 and TRBJ2-7; a weak D match, TRBD2 (5 bases). CDR1 MNHNY and CDR2 SVGAGI come from the germline V gene (reference sequence). V shed 0 bases and J shed 4 bases, with 10 bases lying between them. This CDR3 contains 14 residues. Written as DNA, the CDR3 is TGTGCCAGCAGTTACTCAAGAGGGTTGTACGAGCAGTACTTC. This encodes CASSYSRGLYEQYF.

This chain links TRBV9 with TRBJ1-2; tentatively, D is TRBD1 (6 bases). This CDR3 has 14 amino acids. Germline CDR1 is SGDLS and CDR2 is YYNGEE. V lost 4 bases to trimming and J lost 4 bases, with 14 bases between them. The CDR3 is CASSTSGGPYGYTF. The CDR3 coding sequence is TGTGCCAGCAGCACTTCCGGGGGGCCCTATGGCTACACCTTC.

V and J are TRBV6-5 and TRBJ1-1; 10 nucleotides match TRBD1. Germline trimming cut 6 bases from V and 5 bases from J; bases unmatched to any gene: 3. Germline V lookup: CDR1 MNHEY, CDR2 SVGAGI. The CDR3 has 13 amino acids. The CDR3 DNA is TGTGCCAGCAGGCGGGACAGGGGAACTGAAGCTTTCTTT. Its protein is CASRRDRGTEAFF.

V is TRBV27 and J is TRBJ2-5; 7 nucleotides align to TRBD2. The germline V gene encodes CDR1 MNHEY and CDR2 SMNVEV (reference sequence). V trimming: 2 bases; J trimming: 5 bases; junction bases outside the gene matches: 8. This CDR3 is built from 15 residues. CDR3: CASSLAAGRVETQYF. CDR3 nucleotides: TGTGCCAGCAGTTTAGCAGCGGGGAGGGTGGAGACCCAGTACTTC.

This clone was counted a few times. J is TRBJ1-2 and V is TRBV7-9; the D gene is possibly TRBD1 (5 bases). V was shortened by 5 bases and J by 5 bases, with 12 bases between the two germline ends. The CDR3 covers 13 residues. From germline, CDR1 is SEHNR and CDR2 FQNEAQ (reference sequence). The CDR3 DNA is TGTGCCAGCAGCGCCGACAGATTTTATGGCTACACCTTC. It is translated as CASSADRFYGYTF.

Of note for this clone: Germline and junction disagree at one end, which may indicate a read error. This chain uses TRBV4-3 with TRBJ1-6; D is unclear. The germline V gene has CDR1 LGHNA and CDR2 YSLEER. This CDR3 is 15 amino acids long. DNA for the CDR3: TGCGCCAGCACCCAACGTGAGGGCTATAATTCACCCCTCCACTTT. Amino acids: CASTQREGYNSPLHF.

The chain joins TRBV28 to TRBJ1-6; tentative D call: TRBD1 (5 bases). Germline values: CDR1 MDHEN, CDR2 SYDVKM. V was trimmed by 3 bases and J by 10 bases, leaving 13 bases between them. There are 14 residues in the CDR3. The CDR3 nucleotides read TGTGCCAGCAGTTTGGGGACGCTCCGCTCACCCCTCCACTTT. Its translation: CASSLGTLRSPLHF.

This clone was recorded only once. V gene TRBV29-1 combines with J gene TRBJ1-3, with D tentatively TRBD1 (6 bases). Germline lookup yields CDR1 SQVTM and CDR2 ANQGSEA. V lost 6 bases to trimming and J lost 1 base, with 10 bases between them. This CDR3 spans 13 amino acids. Here the CDR3 reads CSVDTGSGNTIYF. CDR3 in DNA: TGCAGCGTCGATACAGGGTCTGGAAACACCATATATTTT.

In DNA, the CDR3 is TGTGCCACCAGCACTCTCTCCAATGAGCAGTTCTTC. This encodes CATSTLSNEQFF. The rearrangement links TRBV15 to TRBJ2-1; no definite D call. The germline CDR1 and CDR2 sequences are LNHNV and YYDKDF (reference sequence). V gave up 4 bases and J gave up 6 bases, with 7 bases separating them. This CDR3 has 12 residues.

The chain uses TRBV19 and TRBJ1-5; 7 bases line up with TRBD1. The germline gives CDR1 LNHDA, CDR2 SQIVND (reference sequence). J lost 7 bases, V lost 5 bases, and 5 bases had no gene match. This CDR3 comprises 13 residues. CDR3 protein: CASSLKQGQPQHF. DNA of the CDR3: TGTGCCAGTAGTTTAAAACAGGGGCAGCCCCAGCATTTT.

The J gene is TRBJ2-1, the V gene TRBV6-5; 8 positions match TRBD2. In germline, CDR1 is MNHEY, CDR2 SVGAGI. This CDR3 has 15 residues. J lost 4 bases, V lost 7 bases, and 9 bases had no gene match. As DNA, the CDR3 is TGTGCCAGCACACCAAGCGGGAGTTGGTACAATGAGCAGTTCTTC. It is translated as CASTPSGSWYNEQFF.

The chain carries TRBV5-1 and TRBJ1-6; unclear D gene. CDR1 and CDR2 from the germline V gene are SGHRS and YFSETQ. CDR3 size: 14 residues. Trimming took 0 bases from V and 7 from J, leaving 8 bases between them. CDR3 sequence reads: CASSLEQVNSPLHF. CDR3 DNA: TGCGCCAGCAGCTTGGAACAAGTCAATTCACCCCTCCACTTT.

The chain employs TRBV9 and TRBJ2-3; D gene ambiguous. This CDR3 is 15 amino acids long. V shed 0 bases and J shed 2 bases, with 10 bases lying between them. Germline values: CDR1 SGDLS, CDR2 YYNGEE. The CDR3, as DNA: TGTGCCAGCAGCGTAGAATGGACCGTCACAGATACGCAGTATTTT. Amino acid sequence: CASSVEWTVTDTQYF.

The J gene is TRBJ2-1, the V gene TRBV28, with TRBD2 matching over 8 bases. CDR1 is MDHEN and CDR2 is SYDVKM in the germline V gene. V shed 4 bases and J 4 bases; nucleotides not matched to a gene: 15. This CDR3 comprises 18 residues. The CDR3 bases are TGTGCCAGCAGTTCACAACCCGCAGCGGGAGAGGGGTACAATGAGCAGTTCTTC. It specifies CASSSQPAAGEGYNEQFF.

The rearrangement links TRBV6-5 to TRBJ2-2; D not certain. Germline V gene lookup returns CDR1 MNHEY and CDR2 SVGAGI. V lost 0 bases and J 0 bases, leaving 5 bases between the germline ends. This CDR3 is built from 15 residues. CDR3 nucleotides: TGTGCCAGCAGTTACTCGACCCCGAACACCGGGGAGCTGTTTTTT. This gives the protein CASSYSTPNTGELFF.

The V and J genes are TRBV7-9 and TRBJ1-1; D uncertain. Germline assignment: CDR1 SEHNR and CDR2 FQNEAQ (reference sequence). The CDR3 length is 16 residues. Trimming took off 1 base at V and 0 bases at J, with 12 bases between the two ends. The CDR3 nucleotides read TGTGCCAGCAGCTTAGATTATCGGACCTTGAACACTGAAGCTTTCTTT. Amino acid sequence: CASSLDYRTLNTEAFF.

The gene calls are TRBV19 and TRBJ2-3; D is perhaps TRBD2 (6 bases). The V end lost 5 bases, the J end lost 8 bases, and 23 bases lay between the germline ends. The germline V gene encodes CDR1 LNHDA and CDR2 SQIVND (reference sequence). The CDR3 is 16 residues long. The CDR3 DNA reads as TGTGCCAGTAGTCCCAGACTAGAAAAACTGGGGAGTACGCAGTATTTT. It encodes CASSPRLEKLGSTQYF.

The rearrangement links TRBV19 to TRBJ1-5; no clear D. The germline V and J ends were trimmed by 2 bases and 0 bases, with 14 bases remaining between them. The CDR3 runs 17 residues. Germline V gene data show CDR1 as LNHDA and CDR2 as SQIVND (reference sequence). As DNA, the CDR3 is TGTGCCAGTAGTATAACCCGGGCGGATTATAGCAATCAGCCCCAGCATTTT. Translation gives CASSITRADYSNQPQHF.